The subject of this entry is one T cell receptor (beta chain). An end of the junction does not agree with germline; a read error may underlie this. The sample comes from a study of OX40 agonist ivuxolimab in advanced cancers. The CDR3 runs 16 residues. Germline lookup yields CDR1 MDHEN and CDR2 SYDVKM. Measured with immunoSEQ multiplex PCR; TCRdb has only the in-frame clones, and not every one. The sample has tens of thousands of clones, about 82% seen once. The V call is TRBV28, the J call TRBJ2-5; 14 bases fit TRBD2. This TCR was recovered from an adult with an advanced solid tumor such as melanoma, head and neck, liver or kidney cancer. The sequenced sample was CD4+ or CD8+ T cells sorted from blood, obtained in a trial of the OX40 agonist ivuxolimab. The CDR3 DNA sequence: TGTGCCAGCATTCCCCTGGCGACTAGCGGGGGGGTAAGGGCGGACTTC. As protein: CASIPLATSGGVRADF.